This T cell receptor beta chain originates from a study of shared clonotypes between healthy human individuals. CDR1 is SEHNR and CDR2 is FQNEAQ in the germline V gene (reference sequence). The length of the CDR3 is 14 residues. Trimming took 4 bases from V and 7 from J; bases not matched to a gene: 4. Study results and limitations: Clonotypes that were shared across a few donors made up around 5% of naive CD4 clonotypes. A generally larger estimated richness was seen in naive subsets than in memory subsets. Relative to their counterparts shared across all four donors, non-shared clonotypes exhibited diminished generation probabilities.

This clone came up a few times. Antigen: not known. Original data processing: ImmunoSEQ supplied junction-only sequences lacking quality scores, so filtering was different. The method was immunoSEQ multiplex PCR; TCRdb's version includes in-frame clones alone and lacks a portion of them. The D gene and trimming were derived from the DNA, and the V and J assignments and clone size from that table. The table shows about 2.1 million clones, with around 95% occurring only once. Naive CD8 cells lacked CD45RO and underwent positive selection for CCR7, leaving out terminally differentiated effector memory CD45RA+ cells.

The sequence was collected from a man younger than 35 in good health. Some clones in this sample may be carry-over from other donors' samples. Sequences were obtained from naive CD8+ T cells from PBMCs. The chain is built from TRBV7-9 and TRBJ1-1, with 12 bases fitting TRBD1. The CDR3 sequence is CASSSGQGAIEAFF. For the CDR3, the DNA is TGTGCCAGCAGCTCGGGACAGGGGGCCATTGAAGCTTTCTTT.